This entry lists 24 T cell receptor beta chains sequenced from one sample in a study of cytomegalovirus exposure and HLA in healthy donors. The method was immunoSEQ multiplex PCR; TCRdb's version includes in-frame clones alone and lacks a portion of them. Of around 170,000 clones in the sample, 88% were seen once. The material sequenced was PBMCs. Receptor source: a man aged 18 to 29 in good health and CMV-seronegative.

This sequence joins TRBV29-1 and TRBJ2-2; D is uncertain. The CDR3 extends over 12 amino acids. V was pared by 7 bases and J by 5 bases, with 11 bases between. CDR1 and CDR2 (germline): SQVTM, ANQGSEA. The CDR3 sequence: CSATRVTGELFF. DNA of the CDR3: TGCAGCGCCACTCGGGTTACCGGGGAGCTGTTTTTT.

The chain recombines TRBV2 with TRBJ2-7; D is possibly TRBD2 (7 bases). Trimming cost V 7 bases and J 1 base, with 20 bases left between them. Germline-derived CDR1 and CDR2 are SNHLY and FYNNEI. The CDR3 consists of 16 residues. CDR3 region: CASKGGVWRSSYEQYF. CDR3 sequence (DNA): TGTGCCAGCAAGGGGGGGGTCTGGCGGTCTTCCTACGAGCAGTACTTC.

The DNA for the CDR3 is TGTGCCAGCAGCCCTAGCGGGAGGAGGATTAATGAGCAGTTCTTC. It encodes CASSPSGRRINEQFF. The gene calls are TRBV13 and TRBJ2-1; 11 nucleotides line up with TRBD2. Germline V gene sequence: CDR1 PRHDT, CDR2 FYEKMQ (reference sequence). V shed 5 bases, J shed 7 bases, and the junction held 7 bases outside the gene matches. The CDR3 covers 15 residues. Combining the CDR3 with reference TRBV13 and TRBJ2-1 gives the whole variable domain AAGVIQSPRHLIKEKRETATLKCYPIPRHDTVYWYQQGPGQDPQFLISFYEKMQSDKGSIPDRFSAQQFSDYHSELNMSSLELGDSALYFCASSPSGRRINEQFFGPGTRLTVL.

V gene TRBV5-1 combines with J gene TRBJ2-3, with TRBD2 identical over 10 bases. The CDR3 has 15 amino acids. Germline V gene sequence: CDR1 SGHRS, CDR2 YFSETQ. The V gene end was trimmed by 4 bases and the J gene end by 4 bases; junction bases not matched to a gene: 6. The CDR3 spells CASSRGTSVPDTQYF. CDR3 sequence (DNA): TGCGCCAGCAGCCGAGGGACTAGCGTTCCAGATACGCAGTATTTT.

The chain uses TRBV4-2 and TRBJ1-5, with TRBD1 matching over 7 bases. The CDR3 has 16 residues. Germline V gene lookup returns CDR1 LGHNA and CDR2 YNFKEQ. J was trimmed by 6 bases and V by 0 bases; bases with no gene match: 8. As DNA, the CDR3 is TGTGCCAGCAGCCAAGAAGTTGGACAGGACGGTCAGCCCCAGCATTTT. It yields the protein CASSQEVGQDGQPQHF.

This rearrangement joins TRBV7-9 to TRBJ2-1; D is perhaps TRBD2 (6 bases). Trimming pared 7 bases from V and 3 bases from J, leaving 13 bases between. CDR1 SEHNR and CDR2 FQNEAQ come from the germline V gene (reference sequence). The CDR3 contains 14 residues. CDR3 sequence reads: CASNGGLLYNEQFF. The CDR3 DNA is TGTGCCAGCAACGGGGGACTGCTCTACAATGAGCAGTTCTTC. The complete variable domain, with remaining parts taken from reference TRBV7-9 and TRBJ2-1, reads DTGVSQNPRHKITKRGQNVTFRCDPISEHNRLYWYRQTLGQGPEFLTYFQNEAQLEKSRLLSDRFSAERPKGSFSTLEIQRTEQGDSAMYLCASNGGLLYNEQFFGPGTRLTVL.

At least ten counts were recorded for this clone. The J gene is TRBJ1-1, the V gene TRBV27; D is possibly TRBD1 (6 bases). V lost 2 bases, J lost 2 bases, and 15 bases lay in between. Germline CDR1 and CDR2: MNHEY and SMNVEV (reference sequence). The CDR3 loop spans 16 amino acids. CDR3 residues: CASSLGGGPFNTEAFF. The CDR3 nucleotides read TGTGCCAGCAGTTTAGGTGGGGGCCCGTTCAACACTGAAGCTTTCTTT.

This clone came up a few times. This chain joins TRBV19 and TRBJ1-2, with TRBD1 as a possible D gene (6 bases). The CDR3 length is 13 residues. In germline, CDR1 is LNHDA, CDR2 SQIVND (reference sequence). Between the trimmed V and J ends, which lost 7 bases and 2 bases, there was a span of 11 bases. As DNA, the CDR3 is TGTGCCAGTAAGGACCAGGGGAACTATGGCTACACCTTC. It encodes CASKDQGNYGYTF.

The chain recombines TRBV6-1 with TRBJ2-1; maybe TRBD1 (5 bases). This CDR3 spans 14 amino acids. Trimming removed 0 bases at V and 8 bases at J, with 11 bases between. In germline, CDR1 is MNHNS, CDR2 SASEGT. In nucleotides, the CDR3 is TGTGCCAGCAGTGAAGCAGGGCGCAGGGATGAGCAGTTCTTC. Translation: CASSEAGRRDEQFF.

The genes are TRBV28 and TRBJ2-7, with D perhaps TRBD1 (5 bases). The CDR3 loop spans 15 amino acids. V lost 2 bases to trimming and J lost 3 bases, with 14 bases between them. Germline CDR1 is MDHEN and CDR2 is SYDVKM. Written as DNA, the CDR3 is TGTGCCAGCAGTTTAGTAGACAGTCTCCTCTACGAGCAGTACTTC. Amino acids: CASSLVDSLLYEQYF.

The chain uses TRBV5-1 and TRBJ2-2, with 8 bases matching TRBD2. This CDR3 contains 15 residues. The germline V gene has CDR1 SGHRS and CDR2 YFSETQ. The V segment lost 3 bases and the J segment 2 bases; nucleotides outside the gene matches: 3. The CDR3 DNA sequence: TGCGCCAGCAGCTCGAGCGGGGGTAACACCGGGGAGCTGTTTTTT. Its protein is CASSSSGGNTGELFF.

This chain uses TRBV13 with TRBJ2-1; tentative D call: TRBD2 (6 bases). The CDR3 is 15 amino acids. V lost 5 bases and J lost 9, with 20 bases in between. Germline CDR1 is PRHDT and CDR2 is FYEKMQ (reference sequence). CDR3 bases: TGTGCCAGCAGCACCTACAATGGGGGGAATCCTGAGCAGTTCTTC. It is translated as CASSTYNGGNPEQFF.

The chain employs TRBV5-6 and TRBJ2-5, with 9 bases aligning to TRBD1. V lost 6 bases, J lost 5 bases, and 8 bases stayed unmatched. The CDR3 has 14 residues. Germline V gene lookup returns CDR1 SGHDT and CDR2 YYEEEE. Here the CDR3 DNA reads TGTGCCAGCACCGGGGACAGGGAGTTGGAGACCCAGTACTTC. Protein product: CASTGDRELETQYF.

The chain employs TRBV4-1 and TRBJ2-7, with 8 positions matching TRBD1. V shed 4 bases and J 4 bases; nucleotides not matched to a gene: 6. The CDR3 extends over 14 amino acids. Germline loops: CDR1 MGHRA, CDR2 YSYEKL. CDR3 sequence reads: CASSLGQGGYEQYF. CDR3 bases: TGCGCCAGCAGCCTCGGACAGGGAGGATACGAGCAGTACTTC.

The chain couples TRBV6-6 to TRBJ2-7; TRBD2 matches 12 bases. The CDR3 runs to 14 residues. Germline V lookup: CDR1 MNHNY, CDR2 SVGAGI (reference sequence). V gave up 6 bases and J gave up 6 bases; unmatched junction bases: 6. The CDR3 here is CASRLAGGPREQYF. The CDR3 coding sequence is TGTGCCAGCAGGCTAGCGGGAGGGCCTCGCGAGCAGTACTTC.

In the case of this clone: The same CDR3 is also encoded by other DNA sequences in this sample. The gene calls are TRBV19 and TRBJ1-5, with 7 bases identical to TRBD1. The CDR3 has 13 residues. After removal of 6 bases from V and 4 bases from J, the junction contained 3 bases not matched to a gene. CDR1 is LNHDA, CDR2 SQIVND, per germline (reference sequence). CDR3 sequence (DNA): TGTGCCAGTAGAAGACAGGGAAATCAGCCCCAGCATTTT. It is translated as CASRRQGNQPQHF.

The genes are TRBV27 and TRBJ2-7, with TRBD1 matching over 10 bases. The V gene end was trimmed by 8 bases and the J gene end by 2 bases; junction bases not matched to a gene: 3. Germline assignment: CDR1 MNHEY and CDR2 SMNVEV (reference sequence). The CDR3 contains 13 residues. The CDR3 sequence: CASFGQGAYEQYF. CDR3 sequence (DNA): TGTGCCAGCTTTGGACAGGGGGCCTACGAGCAGTACTTC.

The chain recombines TRBV5-1 with TRBJ2-7; 7 nucleotides match TRBD1. Germline V gene sequence: CDR1 SGHRS, CDR2 YFSETQ. The V gene end was trimmed by 1 base and the J gene end by 1 base; junction bases not matched to a gene: 5. The CDR3 has 15 amino acids. CDR3 bases: TGCGCCAGCAGCTTGAGAGGGACAGAGTCCTACGAGCAGTACTTC. The encoded protein is CASSLRGTESYEQYF.

V and J are TRBV18 and TRBJ1-4; D is possibly TRBD1 (5 bases). The germline gives CDR1 KGHSH, CDR2 LQKENI. The ends were cut back, 3 bases at V and 8 bases at J, with 16 bases in the middle. CDR3 length: 15 residues. CDR3 sequence reads: CASSPAGLGGEKLFF. In DNA form, the CDR3 reads TGTGCCAGCTCACCGGCAGGGCTGGGGGGAGAAAAACTGTTTTTT.

This clone was seen once. This rearrangement joins TRBV28 to TRBJ2-7, with D possibly TRBD2 on 6 matching bases. Per germline, CDR1 MDHEN and CDR2 SYDVKM. This CDR3 has 16 amino acids. Trimming pared 6 bases from V and 6 bases from J, leaving 24 bases between. The chain's CDR3 is CASRPGRPIPAGEQYV. CDR3 coding DNA: TGTGCCAGCAGACCAGGCCGGCCGATACCAGCGGGCGAGCAGTACGTC.

This sequence joins TRBV28 and TRBJ1-1; D unclear. Germline loops: CDR1 MDHEN, CDR2 SYDVKM. The V gene lost 0 bases and the J gene lost 3 bases, with 8 bases spanning the gap. There are 14 residues in the CDR3. The CDR3 DNA reads TGTGCCAGCAGTTTATGGTGGGAGGACACTGAAGCTTTCTTT. As protein: CASSLWWEDTEAFF.

The genes are TRBV6-6 and TRBJ2-7; tentatively, D is TRBD1 (6 bases). V gave up 2 bases and J gave up 3 bases, with 11 bases separating them. This CDR3 is built from 14 residues. The germline gives CDR1 MNHNY, CDR2 SVGAGI (reference sequence). For the CDR3, the DNA is TGTGCCAGCAGTTACGGACAGTTCAACTACGAGCAGTACGTC. As protein: CASSYGQFNYEQYV.

V gene TRBV2 combines with J gene TRBJ2-5; tentatively, D is TRBD1 (5 bases). The CDR3 runs 12 residues. Germline V gene data show CDR1 as SNHLY and CDR2 as FYNNEI. V lost 4 bases and J 5 bases, leaving 8 bases between the germline ends. The CDR3 loop is CASSGQPETQYF. The CDR3 DNA is TGTGCCAGCAGTGGACAGCCCGAGACCCAGTACTTC.

The genes are TRBV6-6 and TRBJ2-1, with 12 bases fitting TRBD2. Germline V CDR1 and CDR2: MNHNY, SVGAGI (reference sequence). V lost 2 bases, J lost 8 bases, and 7 bases stayed unmatched. CDR3 length: 16 residues. CDR3 sequence: CASSYPTSGSMDEQFF. CDR3 sequence (DNA): TGTGCCAGCAGTTACCCGACTAGCGGGAGTATGGATGAGCAGTTCTTC.